This T cell receptor (beta chain) came from a study of blood T cell repertoires in COVID-19. Whole-study context: Spain, Italy and the United States supplied samples that represented acute and convalescent COVID-19.

Enrollees, about 18 to 100 years old, lived in approximately 25 US areas. Clones were read by immunoSEQ multiplex PCR, and TCRdb kept only the in-frame ones, dropping some. This sample carries approximately 270,000 clones, approximately 85% of them seen once, and the ten largest clones take around 1.8%. Germline assignment: CDR1 SGHKS and CDR2 YYEKEE (reference sequence). CDR3 length: 16 amino acids. J was trimmed by 6 bases and V by 5 bases; bases with no gene match: 10. The TCR sequence derives from a woman in her fifties or sixties who had recovered from COVID-19. The genes are TRBV5-5 and TRBJ1-5; TRBD1 aligns across 11 bases. The sequenced material came from PBMCs or T cells enriched from blood (not recorded which). CDR3 residues: CASSSPSGTGGQPQHF. The CDR3 region has the DNA TGTGCCAGCAGTTCCCCCTCCGGGACAGGGGGTCAGCCCCAGCATTTT.